This passage covers 14 T cell receptor beta chains from one sample sequenced in a study of early T cells in non-severe SARS-CoV-2 infection. Via MiXCR, TCRdb re-called the 5' RACE reads, giving one row per CDR3 protein. The repertoire includes around 89,000 distinct CDR3 sequences, about 15% of them detected once, and around 0.58% sits in the top ten. The sequencing sample was made of whole blood. These receptors were collected from an adult who was a healthcare worker with PCR-confirmed SARS-CoV-2 infection or an uninfected control (not recorded which).

The table lists this clonotype with a few counts. V usage is TRBV20-1 and J usage is TRBJ2-1; D is uncertain. CDR1 and CDR2 from the germline V gene are DFQATT and SNEGSKA (reference sequence). The CDR3 is made up of 14 amino acids. V shed 1 base and J shed 4 bases, with 11 bases lying between them. The CDR3 nucleotides are TGCAGTGCTAGAGTCTCCCACCTATACAATGAGCAGTTCTTC. Translating gives CSARVSHLYNEQFF.

This clonotype was seen at least ten times. This chain connects TRBV4-1 to TRBJ2-2; 10 nucleotides agree with TRBD1. There are 18 residues in the CDR3. The junction had 12 bases not matched to a gene; V was cut back by 4 bases and J by 4 bases. Germline V CDR1 and CDR2: MGHRA, YSYEKL. The CDR3 sequence: CASSRRQGAIMRTGELFF. CDR3 DNA sequence: TGCGCCAGCAGCCGGAGACAGGGGGCAATAATGCGCACCGGGGAGCTGTTTTTT.

The chain combines TRBV21-1 with TRBJ2-7; the DNA was not used to check the table's D call, TRBD2. TRBV21-1 is labeled a pseudogene. The length of the CDR3 is 13 residues. In DNA, the CDR3 is TGTGCCAGCAGCAGAAGGGCCGCCTACGAGCAGTACGTC. Protein: CASSRRAAYEQYV.

This clonotype was counted many times. This CDR3 reads CATQLTGNNEQFF. The CDR3 coding sequence is TGTGCCACACAATTAACAGGGAACAATGAGCAGTTCTTC. The J gene is TRBJ2-1, the V gene TRBV24-1, with a tentative D call TRBD1 (6 bases). V was trimmed by 10 bases and J by 5 bases, leaving 14 bases between them. The CDR3 is 13 amino acids. Germline V lookup: CDR1 KGHDR, CDR2 SFDVKD.

The genes are TRBV4-1 and TRBJ1-1; TRBD1 is a possible D gene (6 bases). Germline-derived CDR1 and CDR2 are MGHRA and YSYEKL. V shed 4 bases and J shed 5 bases, with 17 bases lying between them. The CDR3 is made up of 15 amino acids. CDR3 DNA sequence: TGCGCCAGCAGCCCAAAGGAACAGGGTTATACTGAAGCTTTCTTT. It specifies CASSPKEQGYTEAFF.

This sequence joins TRBV6-2 or TRBV6-3 and TRBJ2-7; a possible D gene is TRBD1 (7 bases). The V end was cut by 4 bases, the J end by 9 bases, with 16 bases between. Germline lookup yields CDR1 MNHEY and CDR2 SVGEGT. The CDR3 runs to 13 residues. As DNA, the CDR3 is TGTGCCAGCAGTTCGAGACAGGGAGGAAGGCAGTACGTC. Translating it yields CASSSRQGGRQYV.

This clonotype was picked up a small number of times. V is TRBV5-1 and J is TRBJ2-7; TRBD2 is a possible D gene (6 bases). The V end was cut by 5 bases, the J end by 5 bases, with 17 bases between. The germline V gene encodes CDR1 SGHRS and CDR2 YFSETQ. The CDR3 has 14 residues. The CDR3 protein is CASSYSSGGDEQYV. The CDR3 DNA reads as TGCGCCAGCAGTTATTCCTCAGGAGGGGACGAGCAGTACGTC.

This clonotype was counted a few times. This sequence joins TRBV12-5 and TRBJ1-4; D not resolved. Deletions cut 0 bases from V and 10 bases from J, with 12 bases between. CDR1 LGHNT and CDR2 FRNRAP come from the germline V gene. The CDR3 is 14 residues long. CDR3 DNA: TGTGCTAGTGGTTTGGTATGGGAGGGTGGAAAACTGTTTTTT. Amino acid sequence: CASGLVWEGGKLFF.

The CDR3 region is CASSSDRLSTDTQYF. The CDR3 DNA reads as TGTGCCAGCAGCTCCGACAGGCTGAGCACAGATACGCAGTATTTT. V is TRBV7-8 and J is TRBJ2-3; a weak D match, TRBD1 (6 bases). The V end was cut by 4 bases, the J end by 0 bases, with 11 bases between. Looked up from germline, CDR1 is SGHVS and CDR2 is FQNEAQ. This CDR3 is built from 15 residues.

In this sample, this clonotype turned up a few times. The genes are TRBV11-1 and TRBJ2-2; D is uncertain. This CDR3 has 12 residues. Trimming removed 1 base at V and 6 bases at J, with 3 bases between. Germline assignment: CDR1 SGHAT and CDR2 FQDESV (reference sequence). Written as DNA, the CDR3 is TGTGCCAGCAGCTTAGGACCCGGGGAGCTGTTTTTT. Its translation is CASSLGPGELFF. Variable domain in full (rest from reference TRBV11-1 and TRBJ2-2): EAEVAQSPRYKITEKSQAVAFWCDPISGHATLYWYRQILGQGPELLVQFQDESVVDDSQLPKDRFSAERLKGVDSTLKIQPAELGDSAMYLCASSLGPGELFFGEGSRLTVL.

The sample holds many counts of this clonotype. The chain joins TRBV5-1 to TRBJ1-2; TRBD1 is a possible D gene (5 bases). CDR1 SGHRS and CDR2 YFSETQ come from the germline V gene. The CDR3 runs to 13 residues. Trimming removed 5 bases from V and 3 bases from J, with 11 bases in between. CDR3 residues: CASSQGGHYGYTF. The CDR3 DNA reads TGCGCCAGCAGTCAGGGTGGACACTATGGCTACACCTTC.

V usage is TRBV6-1 and J usage is TRBJ2-7, with D uncertain. Germline CDR1 is MNHNS and CDR2 is SASEGT. CDR3 length equals 13 residues. V was shortened by 0 bases and J by 6 bases, with 9 bases between the two germline ends. CDR3 nucleotide sequence: TGTGCCAGCAGTGAAGCTGTACGCCCCGAGCAGTACGTC. It encodes CASSEAVRPEQYV.

This clonotype has only a few counts. The V gene is TRBV30, the J gene TRBJ1-6; D is unclear. The germline V and J ends were trimmed by 0 bases and 10 bases, with 7 bases remaining between them. Germline assignment: CDR1 GTSNPN and CDR2 SVGIG (reference sequence). CDR3 size: 12 residues. Here the CDR3 reads CAWSVPKSPLHF. CDR3 bases: TGTGCCTGGAGTGTACCGAAGTCACCCCTCCACTTT.

The rearrangement links TRBV20-1 to TRBJ2-3; TRBD2 is a possible D gene (5 bases). The CDR3 is 13 amino acids. Germline V lookup: CDR1 DFQATT, CDR2 SNEGSKA (reference sequence). Deletions cut 3 bases from V and 6 bases from J, with 13 bases between. The CDR3 protein is CSARSLTGDTQYF. The CDR3 bases are TGCAGTGCTAGGTCTCTTACGGGGGATACGCAGTATTTT.